These T cell receptor beta chains were read from a single sample in a study of cytomegalovirus exposure and HLA in healthy donors. The assay was immunoSEQ multiplex PCR, and TCRdb's table has in-frame clones only and misses some. This repertoire shows about 330,000 clones, roughly nine tenths found once; its top ten account for 1.2%. Sequenced material: PBMCs. These receptors were taken from a young woman in good health and CMV-seropositive. Each CDR3 is given with its conserved first and last residue. D genes are given only for firm matches. Rows may omit the clone size; those that give it use once, few, many or a size class.

D	J	size	V	DNA	CDR3
-	TRBJ2-7	-	TRBV27	TGTGCCAGCAGCCGGGCCGTAGGCTACGAGCAGTACTTC	CASSRAVGYEQYF
-	TRBJ1-4	-	TRBV27	TGTGCCAGCAGTTTAGGAAAGGGGTGGACTGAAAAACTGTTTTTT	CASSLGKGWTEKLFF
-	TRBJ2-7	-	TRBV27	TGTGCCAGCAGTTTAGGGCAGGGTACCTACGAGCAGTACTTC	CASSLGQGTYEQYF
TRBD1	TRBJ1-5	-	TRBV6-1	TGTGCCAGCACAGTGGACAGGGGCCCCAATCAGCCCCAGCATTTT	CASTVDRGPNQPQHF
-	TRBJ2-7	-	TRBV27	TGTGCCAGCAGTTTAGGGTCTAGCCTCGAGCAGTACTTC	CASSLGSSLEQYF
-	TRBJ2-1	-	TRBV9	TGTGCCAGCAGCGTAGCAGCGGGTCAGGTGGGGACCTCCTACAATGAGCAGTTCTTC	CASSVAAGQVGTSYNEQFF
TRBD1	TRBJ1-5	-	TRBV29-1	TGCAGCGTAGGGACAGATCAGCCCCAGCATTTT	CSVGTDQPQHF
TRBD1	TRBJ1-5	-	TRBV5-1	TGCGCCAGCAGCTTGGGACAGGGGGCAGGTCAGCCCCAGCATTTT	CASSLGQGAGQPQHF
TRBD2	TRBJ2-5	-	TRBV27	TGTGCCAGCAGTTTGATCCCGCTAGCGGGAGGATTGGAGACCCAGTACTTC	CASSLIPLAGGLETQYF
TRBD1	TRBJ1-1	-	TRBV15	TGTGCCACCAGCTTACAGGGGGCCGGGGACACTGAAGCTTTCTTT	CATSLQGAGDTEAFF
TRBD1	TRBJ2-1	once	TRBV18	TGTGCCAGCTCACCGGACAGGGACTACAATGAGCAGTTCTTC	CASSPDRDYNEQFF
-	TRBJ1-5	-	TRBV6-5	TGTGCCAGCAGTTACCGCAACCCGGGTAATCAGCCCCAGCATTTT	CASSYRNPGNQPQHF
TRBD1	TRBJ1-1	-	TRBV7-2	TGTGCCAGCAGCTTCTTGAGGGACAGGGCCCGGGGGAACACTGAAGCTTTCTTT	CASSFLRDRARGNTEAFF
-	TRBJ2-5	-	TRBV25-1	TGTGCCAGCAGTGAAAACTTTCAGACCCAGTACTTC	CASSENFQTQYF
TRBD1	TRBJ2-7	-	TRBV4-3	TGCGCCAGCAGCCAAGGGACAGGGAAGAACCACGAGCAGTACTTC	CASSQGTGKNHEQYF
-	TRBJ1-1	-	TRBV4-1	TGCGCCAGCAGCCGGTTACAGGGCTATGAAGCTTTCTTT	CASSRLQGYEAFF
TRBD1	TRBJ1-2	-	TRBV19	TGTGCCAGTAGTATTGGAGGGGGCAGTGGCTACACCTTC	CASSIGGGSGYTF
-	TRBJ1-2	-	TRBV30	TGTGCCTGGAGTGTACTGGATACCAGGGAAGGCTACACCTTC	CAWSVLDTREGYTF
-	TRBJ1-3	-	TRBV18	TGTGCCAGCTCACCGACGGGGGGAAACACCATATATTTT	CASSPTGGNTIYF
-	TRBJ2-1	-	TRBV27	TGTGCCAGCAGTTTATCCCCCCTGGGACCGAGTTCCTACAATGAGCAGTTCTTC	CASSLSPLGPSSYNEQFF
-	TRBJ1-3	-	TRBV14	TGTGCCAGCAGGTCCGGGGGTAACTTTGGAAACACCATATATTTT	CASRSGGNFGNTIYF
-	TRBJ2-3	-	TRBV7-2	TGTGCCAGCAGCTTCTACCGGGACACCTCGCGGGAGTATTTT	CASSFYRDTSREYF
-	TRBJ1-1	-	TRBV18	TGTGCCAGCTCACCGGTAGCTAACAGGGAAAATGAAGCTTTCTTT	CASSPVANRENEAFF
-	TRBJ2-7	-	TRBV7-3	TGTGCCAGCAGCTTAAGCCCCGCGGACTACGAGCAGTACTTC	CASSLSPADYEQYF
TRBD1	TRBJ1-2	-	TRBV29-1	TGCAGCGCCTCCGGGACAGGAGACTATGGCTACACCTTC	CSASGTGDYGYTF
TRBD1	TRBJ1-6	-	TRBV28	TGTGCCAGCAGTTTGCCAGGGGGCAATTCACCCCTCCACTTT	CASSLPGGNSPLHF
-	TRBJ2-3	-	TRBV7-3	TGTGCCAGCAGCTTAGGCGGGTTTAGCACAGATACGCAGTATTTT	CASSLGGFSTDTQYF
-	TRBJ2-7	few	TRBV19	TGTGCCAGTAGTCCGACATTTCCCTACGAGCAGTACTTC	CASSPTFPYEQYF
TRBD1	TRBJ1-4	-	TRBV30	TGTGCCTGGAGTCAGGGGGCGCGCGGTAATGAAAAACTGTTTTTT	CAWSQGARGNEKLFF
-	TRBJ2-7	-	TRBV9	TGTGCCAGCAGCGTAGCTAGCGTGGGTTACGAGCAGTACTTC	CASSVASVGYEQYF
-	TRBJ2-1	-	TRBV7-3	TGTGCCAGCAGCTTATACCCAGAACCCTACAATGAGCAGTTCTTC	CASSLYPEPYNEQFF
TRBD1	TRBJ1-1	-	TRBV5-4	TGTGCCAGCAGCTTAAAGGACAGGATGAACACTGAAGCTTTCTTT	CASSLKDRMNTEAFF
-	TRBJ2-3	-	TRBV27	TGTGCCAGCAGTTCCCTTCGCACAGATACGCAGTATTTT	CASSSLRTDTQYF
TRBD2	TRBJ2-2	once	TRBV2	TGTGCCAGCACAAGGACTAGCCCCGGGGAGCTGTTTTTT	CASTRTSPGELFF
TRBD1	TRBJ2-2	-	TRBV4-3	TGCGCCAGCAGCCGAGCTGGACAGGGAGGATGGACCGGGGAGCTGTTTTTT	CASSRAGQGGWTGELFF
-	TRBJ1-2	many	TRBV6-1	TGTGCCAGCAGTACTAACTATGGCTACACCTTC	CASSTNYGYTF
-	TRBJ2-6	-	TRBV2	TGTGCCAGCAACGTTCAGGGGCCTGGGGCCAACGTCCTGACTTTC	CASNVQGPGANVLTF